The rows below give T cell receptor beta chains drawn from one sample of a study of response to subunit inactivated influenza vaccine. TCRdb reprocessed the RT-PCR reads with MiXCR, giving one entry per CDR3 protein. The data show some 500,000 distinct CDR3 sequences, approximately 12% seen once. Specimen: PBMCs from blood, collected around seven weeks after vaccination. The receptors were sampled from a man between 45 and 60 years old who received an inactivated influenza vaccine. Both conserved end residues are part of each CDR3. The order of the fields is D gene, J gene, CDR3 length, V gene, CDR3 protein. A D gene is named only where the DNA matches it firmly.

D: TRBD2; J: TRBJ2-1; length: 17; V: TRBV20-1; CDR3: CSATTSGSALPYNEQFF
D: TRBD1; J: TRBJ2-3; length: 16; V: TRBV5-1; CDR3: CASSSLLGQGTDTQYF
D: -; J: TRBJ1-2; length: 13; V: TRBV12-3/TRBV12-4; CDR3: CASSLEDNYGYTF
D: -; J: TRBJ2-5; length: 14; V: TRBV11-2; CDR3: CASRTWGSLETQYF
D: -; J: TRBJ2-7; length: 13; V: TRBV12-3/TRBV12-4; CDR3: CASRQTGSYEQYF
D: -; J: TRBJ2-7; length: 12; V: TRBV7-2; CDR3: CASSIPRGEQYF
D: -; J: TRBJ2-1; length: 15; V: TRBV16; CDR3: CASSQSTSRAAEQFF
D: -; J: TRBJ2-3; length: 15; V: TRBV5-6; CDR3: CASTAVGQPTDTQYF
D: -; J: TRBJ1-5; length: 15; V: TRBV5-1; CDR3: CASSPDGHSNQPQHF
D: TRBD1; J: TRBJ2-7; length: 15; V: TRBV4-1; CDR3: CASSQWGQGFDEQYF
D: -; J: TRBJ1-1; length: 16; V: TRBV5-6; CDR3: CASSLGPFRMNTEAFF
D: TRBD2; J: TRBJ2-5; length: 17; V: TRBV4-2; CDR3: CASSQEFDGGLEETQYF
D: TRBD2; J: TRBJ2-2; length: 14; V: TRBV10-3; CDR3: CAISASGEAGELFF
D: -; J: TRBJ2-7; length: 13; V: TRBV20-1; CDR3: CSARDRAPYEQYF
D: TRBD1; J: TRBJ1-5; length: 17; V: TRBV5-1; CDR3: CASSLGTGMYSNQPQHF
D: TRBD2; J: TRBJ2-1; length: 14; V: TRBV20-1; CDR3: CSAKPSGGYNEQFF
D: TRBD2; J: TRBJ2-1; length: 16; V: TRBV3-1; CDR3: CASSSRSGGAGNEQFF
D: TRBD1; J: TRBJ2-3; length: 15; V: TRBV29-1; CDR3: CSVEETGGRLDTQYF
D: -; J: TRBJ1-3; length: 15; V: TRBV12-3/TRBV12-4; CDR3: CASSSSRSSGNTIYF
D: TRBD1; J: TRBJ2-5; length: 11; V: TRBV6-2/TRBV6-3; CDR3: CTTGARETQYF
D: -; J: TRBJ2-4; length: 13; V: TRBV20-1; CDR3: CSAWAASKNIQYF
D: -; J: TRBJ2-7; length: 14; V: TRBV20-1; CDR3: CSALYSRGTYEQYF
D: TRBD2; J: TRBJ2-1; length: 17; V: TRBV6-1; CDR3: CASSPGWTSGSHNEQFF
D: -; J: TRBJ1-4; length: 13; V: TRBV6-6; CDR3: CASSYGGSEKLFF
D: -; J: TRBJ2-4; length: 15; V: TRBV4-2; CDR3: CASSQDRRTVDIQYF
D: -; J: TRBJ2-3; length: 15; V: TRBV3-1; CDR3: CASTQRNRVTDTQYF
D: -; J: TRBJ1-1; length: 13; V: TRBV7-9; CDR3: CASLRTENTEAFF
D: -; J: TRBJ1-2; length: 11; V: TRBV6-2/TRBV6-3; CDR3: CASAQGSGYTF
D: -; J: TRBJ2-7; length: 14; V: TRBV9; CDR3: CASSVVEGSYEQYF
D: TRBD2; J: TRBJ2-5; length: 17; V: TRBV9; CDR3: CASSVGSLAGWVETQYF
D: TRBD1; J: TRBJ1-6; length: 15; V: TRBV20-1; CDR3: CSALHGTGLFSPLHF
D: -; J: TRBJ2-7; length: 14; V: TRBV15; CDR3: CATSMSGSSYEQYF
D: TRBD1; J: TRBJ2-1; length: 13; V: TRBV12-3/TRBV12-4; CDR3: CASRRIQGAEQFF
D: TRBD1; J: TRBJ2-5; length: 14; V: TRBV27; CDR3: CASSLGTVQETQYF
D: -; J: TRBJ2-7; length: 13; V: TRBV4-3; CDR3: CASSQGGRMEQYF
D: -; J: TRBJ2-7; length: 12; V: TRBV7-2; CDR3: CASRDLAYEQYF
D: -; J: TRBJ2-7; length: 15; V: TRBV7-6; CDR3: CASSLLSEGTYEQYF
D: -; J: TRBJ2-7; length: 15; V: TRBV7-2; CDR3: CASSPLARRSYEQYF
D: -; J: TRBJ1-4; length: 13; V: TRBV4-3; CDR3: CASSQGLVEKLFF
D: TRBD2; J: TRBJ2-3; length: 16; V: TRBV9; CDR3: CASSVLNSGAIDTQYF
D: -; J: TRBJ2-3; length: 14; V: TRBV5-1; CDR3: CASSLTTREDTQYF
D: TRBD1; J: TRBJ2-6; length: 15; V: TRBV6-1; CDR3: CASSTGVAGANVLTF